Sequencing of this T cell receptor (beta chain) was carried out in a study of T cell repertoires in cytomegalovirus infection. Study background: Both CMV infection and a matching HLA type were indicated by public TCR beta signatures.

V lost 0 bases, J lost 1 base, and 12 bases lay in between. CDR1 MGHRA and CDR2 YSYEKL come from the germline V gene. The CDR3 is 16 residues long. TCRdb processed the reads anew with MiXCR; each CDR3 protein has one entry. The table shows 35,000 to 55,000 distinct CDR3 sequences, with about a fifth occurring only once. This clonotype showed up many times. Its specificity is unknown. The sequence was obtained from a human donor in good health (CMV status not recorded). Some clones in this sample may be carry-over from other donors' samples. V gene TRBV4-1 combines with J gene TRBJ1-1; D not certain. The input for sequencing was CD8+ T cells from cultured PBMCs, taken from culture after CMV antigen stimulation. The CDR3 reads CASSQDESWPNTEAFF. DNA of the CDR3: TGCGCCAGCAGCCAAGATGAGAGTTGGCCGAACACTGAAGCTTTCTTT.